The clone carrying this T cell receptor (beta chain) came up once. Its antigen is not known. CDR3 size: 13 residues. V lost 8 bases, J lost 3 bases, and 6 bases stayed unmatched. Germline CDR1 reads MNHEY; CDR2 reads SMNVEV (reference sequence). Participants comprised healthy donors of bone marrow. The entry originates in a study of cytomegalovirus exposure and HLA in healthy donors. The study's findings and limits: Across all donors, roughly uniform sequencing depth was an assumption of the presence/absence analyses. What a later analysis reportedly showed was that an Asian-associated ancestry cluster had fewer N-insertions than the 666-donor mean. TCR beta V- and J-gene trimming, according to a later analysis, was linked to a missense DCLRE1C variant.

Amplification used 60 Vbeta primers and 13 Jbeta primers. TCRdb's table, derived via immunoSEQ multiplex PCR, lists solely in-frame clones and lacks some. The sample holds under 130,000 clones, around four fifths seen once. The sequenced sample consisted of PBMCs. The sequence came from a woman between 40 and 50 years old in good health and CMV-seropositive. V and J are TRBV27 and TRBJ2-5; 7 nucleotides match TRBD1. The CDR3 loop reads CASGIGQEETQYF. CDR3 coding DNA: TGTGCCAGCGGAATCGGACAGGAAGAGACCCAGTACTTC.